These 25 T cell receptor beta chains were all obtained from the same sample, sequenced in a study of T cell repertoires in cytomegalovirus infection. No cognate antigen is known for these TCRs. TCRdb reprocessed the reads via MiXCR and lists one record per CDR3 protein. The profile shows 44,000 or so distinct CDR3 sequences, 20% to 25% of them singletons. Sequencing was performed on CD8+ T cells from cultured PBMCs, taken from culture after CMV antigen stimulation. The source is a human donor in good health (CMV status not recorded). Some clones in this sample may be carry-over from other donors' samples.

CDR3 sequence (DNA): TGTGCCACTTTAGACACTAGCGGGGGGAATTACGATGAGCAGTTCTTC. This gives the protein CATLDTSGGNYDEQFF. The rearrangement links TRBV15 to TRBJ2-1; 12 positions agree with TRBD2. The J segment lost 8 bases and the V segment lost 9 bases, leaving 14 bases of the junction unmatched. The CDR3 consists of 16 residues. CDR1 LNHNV and CDR2 YYDKDF come from the germline V gene (reference sequence).

The chain recombines TRBV12-3 or TRBV12-4 with TRBJ2-2; D is unclear. The V and J ends lost 3 bases and 6 bases respectively, with 5 bases between them. The CDR3 is 12 amino acids. The CDR3 loop is CASSFGAGELFF. The CDR3 coding sequence is TGTGCCAGCAGTTTTGGTGCCGGGGAGCTGTTTTTT.

This chain connects TRBV15 to TRBJ2-4, with 9 nucleotides matching TRBD1. The CDR3 spans 17 residues. With 1 base clipped from V and 6 bases from J, the junction kept 10 bases outside the gene matches. From germline, CDR1 is LNHNV and CDR2 YYDKDF (reference sequence). Here the CDR3 DNA reads TGTGCCACCAGCAGAGGGACAGGGGATCGGAAGGGAAACATTCAGTACTTC. It yields the protein CATSRGTGDRKGNIQYF.

This clonotype was detected only a few times. V gene TRBV12-3 or TRBV12-4 combines with J gene TRBJ1-1; D not resolved. The CDR3 totals 15 residues. V lost 4 bases, J lost 0 bases, and 12 bases lay in between. CDR3 sequence reads: CASSSPRYMNTEAFF. In DNA, the CDR3 is TGTGCCAGCAGTTCCCCGAGATACATGAACACTGAAGCTTTCTTT.

To note about this clonotype: An end of the junction does not agree with germline; a read error may underlie this. This sequence joins TRBV6-5 and TRBJ2-7; 12 bases line up with TRBD1. CDR1 and CDR2 (germline): MNHEY, SVGAGI. The CDR3 length is 15 residues. Written as DNA, the CDR3 is TGTGCCAGCAGTCCCCTCGCCGGGACAGGGGGCGACTTTCGATTC. Amino acid sequence: CASSPLAGTGGDFRF.

This clonotype came up a few times. The chain is built from TRBV28 and TRBJ2-1; D is unresolved. There are 13 residues in the CDR3. V dropped 5 bases and J dropped 5 bases, with 10 bases sitting between them. CDR1 is MDHEN, CDR2 SYDVKM, per germline. The CDR3 region is CASSRLGHNEQFF. In DNA, the CDR3 is TGTGCCAGCAGTAGGTTAGGCCACAATGAGCAGTTCTTC.

V and J are TRBV11-2 and TRBJ2-7, with D unclear. V shed 5 bases and J shed 4 bases, with 12 bases lying between them. Per the germline V gene, CDR1 is SGHAT and CDR2 is FQNNGV. The CDR3 length is 13 residues. The CDR3 is CASSLSRIYEQYF. The CDR3 coding sequence is TGTGCCAGCAGCCTCTCGCGGATATACGAGCAGTACTTC.

V usage is TRBV12-3 or TRBV12-4 and J usage is TRBJ2-7, with 9 bases matching TRBD2. The CDR3 has 15 amino acids. V was pared by 6 bases and J by 0 bases, with 6 bases of the junction left unmatched. This chain's CDR3 is CASSFSGGLSYEQYF. The CDR3 DNA is TGTGCCAGCAGCTTTAGCGGGGGCCTCTCCTACGAGCAGTACTTC.

This clonotype has only a few counts. The chain uses TRBV18 and TRBJ2-1, with a weak D call TRBD2 (6 bases). V dropped 6 bases and J dropped 4 bases, with 16 bases sitting between them. The CDR3 is 15 residues long. CDR1 is KGHSH, CDR2 LQKENI, per germline. The DNA of the CDR3 is TGTGCCAGCTCGTTTCGACTAGTAACTTACAATGAGCAGTTCTTC. Amino acid sequence: CASSFRLVTYNEQFF.

A few counts support this clonotype. The chain is built from TRBV12-3 or TRBV12-4 and TRBJ1-5, with unresolved D. Trimming pared 8 bases from V and 5 bases from J, leaving 7 bases between. This CDR3 comprises 11 residues. The CDR3 bases are TGTGCCAGCGGCGGAGATCAGCCCCAGCATTTT. It is translated as CASGGDQPQHF.

The rearrangement uses TRBV7-9 and TRBJ1-2; unclear D gene. Germline loops: CDR1 SEHNR, CDR2 FQNEAQ (reference sequence). V lost 1 base to trimming and J lost 6 bases, with 12 bases between them. This CDR3 has 14 residues. CDR3 bases: TGTGCCAGCAGCTTAGAGGTATCGGGTGATGGCTACACCTTC. The encoded protein is CASSLEVSGDGYTF.

The chain couples TRBV10-3 to TRBJ2-5; D gene unclear. The ends were cut back, 2 bases at V and 1 base at J, with 11 bases in the middle. CDR1 and CDR2 from the germline V gene are ENHRY and SYGVKD. This CDR3 spans 15 amino acids. CDR3 bases: TGTGCCATCAGTGAGACTGTACCCTCCCAAGAGACCCAGTACTTC. Protein: CAISETVPSQETQYF.

This sequence joins TRBV20-1 and TRBJ1-1, with a tentative D call TRBD1 (5 bases). V was pared by 0 bases and J by 1 base, with 18 bases between. The CDR3 has 17 amino acids. In germline, CDR1 is DFQATT, CDR2 SNEGSKA (reference sequence). The CDR3 is CSARDTYQGPRNTEAFF. In DNA, the CDR3 is TGCAGTGCTAGAGATACTTATCAGGGACCGAGGAACACTGAAGCTTTCTTT.

CDR3 sequence reads: CASRPIPGSQPQHF. The CDR3 DNA reads TGTGCCAGCAGACCAATTCCGGGTTCTCAGCCCCAGCATTTT. The gene calls are TRBV6-5 and TRBJ1-5; D remains ambiguous. Per the germline V gene, CDR1 is MNHEY and CDR2 is SVGAGI. The CDR3 is 14 amino acids. Deletions cut 6 bases from V and 6 bases from J, with 15 bases between.

This clonotype showed up just a few times. The chain links TRBV7-2 to TRBJ2-2, with unresolved D. The CDR3 totals 17 residues. Germline values: CDR1 SGHTA, CDR2 FQGNSA. V was cut by 3 bases and J by 0 bases, with 14 bases left in between. Here the CDR3 DNA reads TGTGCCAGCAGCTTCCCCTACACAGCCACGAACACCGGGGAGCTGTTTTTT. Translating gives CASSFPYTATNTGELFF.

This clonotype was seen ten or more times. The rearrangement links TRBV7-2 to TRBJ2-5; 8 nucleotides align to TRBD2. Germline V gene lookup returns CDR1 SGHTA and CDR2 FQGNSA. There are 16 residues in the CDR3. J lost 1 base, V lost 5 bases, and 9 bases had no gene match. CDR3 in amino acids: CASSPGLAAGQETQYF. The DNA of the CDR3 is TGTGCCAGCAGCCCCGGACTAGCAGCAGGCCAAGAGACCCAGTACTTC.

In this sample, this clonotype turned up a few times. The genes are TRBV6-2 or TRBV6-3 and TRBJ1-2; D is uncertain. Trimming removed 6 bases from V and 2 bases from J, with 22 bases in between. This CDR3 is 17 amino acids long. Per the germline V gene, CDR1 is MNHEY and CDR2 is SVGEGT. The CDR3 bases are TGTGCCAGCAGCGCCCAAGCGGGGATCAGACTAAACTATGGCTACACCTTC. Translated: CASSAQAGIRLNYGYTF.

J is TRBJ2-1 and V is TRBV7-8; 8 nucleotides agree with TRBD2. The V segment lost 6 bases and the J segment 8 bases; nucleotides outside the gene matches: 15. The CDR3 loop spans 16 amino acids. CDR1 and CDR2 from the germline V gene are SGHVS and FQNEAQ. The CDR3 coding sequence is TGTGCCAGCAGTTCCCTTTCGCGGGGGGCCAGGGATGAGCAGTTCTTC. Translation gives CASSSLSRGARDEQFF.

This clonotype was recorded a few times. This sequence joins TRBV5-5 and TRBJ2-1; 9 nucleotides match TRBD1. The CDR3 covers 13 residues. V lost 2 bases to trimming and J lost 9 bases; unmatched junction nucleotides: 3. Germline V gene data show CDR1 as SGHKS and CDR2 as YYEKEE (reference sequence). The chain's CDR3 is CASSFTGGGEQFF. CDR3 coding DNA: TGTGCCAGCAGCTTTACAGGGGGCGGTGAGCAGTTCTTC.

This clonotype was seen ten or more times. In DNA form, the CDR3 reads TGCGCCAGCAGCCAAGAAGGAGGGGGTACCTACAATGAGCAGTTCTTC. Protein product: CASSQEGGGTYNEQFF. The rearrangement links TRBV4-3 to TRBJ2-1; D possibly uses TRBD1 or TRBD2 (6 bases each). The CDR3 runs 16 residues. Trimming took off 0 bases at V and 2 bases at J, with 11 bases between the two ends. Germline V gene sequence: CDR1 LGHNA, CDR2 YSLEER.

This clonotype has only a few counts. The rearrangement links TRBV12-5 to TRBJ1-5, with 10 bases aligning to TRBD1. Germline V lookup: CDR1 LGHNT, CDR2 FRNRAP. Trimming at V came to 5 bases and at J to 2 bases, leaving 12 bases not matched to a gene. This CDR3 spans 18 amino acids. CDR3 DNA: TGTGCTAGTGGTGTGAGACAGGGGGCGGTTCGGGGCAATCAGCCCCAGCATTTT. Translated: CASGVRQGAVRGNQPQHF.

V usage is TRBV6-2 or TRBV6-3 and J usage is TRBJ2-1, with 15 bases matching TRBD2. V lost 2 bases to trimming and J lost 8 bases; unmatched junction nucleotides: 4. Looked up from germline, CDR1 is MNHEY and CDR2 is SVGEGT. The CDR3 is 16 residues long. The CDR3 is CASSYGLAGGPHEQFF. The DNA of the CDR3 is TGTGCCAGCAGTTACGGACTAGCGGGAGGGCCGCATGAGCAGTTCTTC.

This clonotype has more than one count but fewer than ten. This chain connects TRBV10-3 to TRBJ1-2; D gene ambiguous. CDR3 length: 14 residues. The V end was cut by 3 bases, the J end by 6 bases, with 14 bases between. Germline lookup yields CDR1 ENHRY and CDR2 SYGVKD. The CDR3 bases are TGTGCCATCAGTGAAGGCAGCGGACGAGATGGCTACACCTTC. Amino acids: CAISEGSGRDGYTF.

This clonotype was seen only a few times. The chain links TRBV7-8 to TRBJ2-7; 13 bases map to TRBD2. Germline CDR1 is SGHVS and CDR2 is FQNEAQ. The ends lost 6 bases at V and 0 bases at J; junction bases unmatched: 8. The CDR3 is 17 amino acids. The CDR3 loop reads CASSDGLAGDLSYEQYF. CDR3 nucleotide sequence: TGTGCCAGCAGTGACGGACTAGCGGGAGACCTCTCCTACGAGCAGTACTTC.

There are many counts of this clonotype. The chain employs TRBV7-6 and TRBJ2-7; tentative D call: TRBD1 (7 bases). Trimming removed 5 bases at V and 7 bases at J, with 18 bases between. CDR3 size: 14 residues. CDR1 is SGHVS and CDR2 is FNYEAQ in the germline V gene. CDR3: CASSERQGRGEQYF. The CDR3 bases are TGTGCCAGCAGCGAAAGACAGGGCCGGGGGGAGCAGTACTTC.